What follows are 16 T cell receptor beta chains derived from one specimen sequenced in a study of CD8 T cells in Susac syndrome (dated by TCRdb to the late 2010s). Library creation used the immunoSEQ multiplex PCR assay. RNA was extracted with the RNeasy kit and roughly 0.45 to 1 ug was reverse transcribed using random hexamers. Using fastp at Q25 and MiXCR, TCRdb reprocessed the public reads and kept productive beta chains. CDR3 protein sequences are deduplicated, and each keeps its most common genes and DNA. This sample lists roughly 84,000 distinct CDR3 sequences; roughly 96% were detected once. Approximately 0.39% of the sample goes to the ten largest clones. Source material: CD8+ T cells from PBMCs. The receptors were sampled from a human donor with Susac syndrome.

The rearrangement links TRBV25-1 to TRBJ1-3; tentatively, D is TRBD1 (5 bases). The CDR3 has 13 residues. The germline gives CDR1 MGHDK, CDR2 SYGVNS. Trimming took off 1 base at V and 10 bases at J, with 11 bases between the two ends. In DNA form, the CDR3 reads TGTGCCAGCAGTGAATGGGGGAGCGGTACCATATATTTT. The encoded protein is CASSEWGSGTIYF.

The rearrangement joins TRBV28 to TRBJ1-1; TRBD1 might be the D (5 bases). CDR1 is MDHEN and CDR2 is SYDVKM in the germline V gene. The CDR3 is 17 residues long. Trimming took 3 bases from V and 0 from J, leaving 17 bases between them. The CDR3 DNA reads TGTGCCAGCAGTTTGGCCATAACTAAGACAGTGAACACTGAAGCTTTCTTT. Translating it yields CASSLAITKTVNTEAFF.

Here the CDR3 reads CASSSGQAESGNTIYF. Written as DNA, the CDR3 is TGTGCCAGCAGCAGCGGACAGGCGGAGTCTGGAAACACCATATATTTT. This chain uses TRBV9 with TRBJ1-3; TRBD1 aligns across 7 bases. With 4 bases clipped from V and 1 base from J, the junction kept 8 bases outside the gene matches. The germline V gene encodes CDR1 SGDLS and CDR2 YYNGEE. The CDR3 loop spans 16 amino acids.

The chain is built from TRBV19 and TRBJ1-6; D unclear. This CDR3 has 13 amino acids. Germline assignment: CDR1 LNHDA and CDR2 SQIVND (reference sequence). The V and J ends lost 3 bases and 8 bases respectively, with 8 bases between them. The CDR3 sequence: CASSIGGDSPLHF. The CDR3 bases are TGTGCCAGTAGTATCGGTGGAGATTCACCCCTCCACTTT.

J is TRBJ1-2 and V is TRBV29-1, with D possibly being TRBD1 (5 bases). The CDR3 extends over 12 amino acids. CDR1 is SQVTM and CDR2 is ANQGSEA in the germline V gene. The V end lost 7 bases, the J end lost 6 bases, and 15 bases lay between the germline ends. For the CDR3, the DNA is TGCAGCGCCCAGGGAGGGAAAAATGGCTACACCTTC. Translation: CSAQGGKNGYTF.

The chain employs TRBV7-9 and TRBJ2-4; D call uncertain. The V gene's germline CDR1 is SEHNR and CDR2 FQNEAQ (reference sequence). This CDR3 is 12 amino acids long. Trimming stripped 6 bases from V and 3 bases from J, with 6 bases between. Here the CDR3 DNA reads TGTGCCAGCAGTTCGGACAAAAACATTCAGTACTTC. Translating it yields CASSSDKNIQYF.

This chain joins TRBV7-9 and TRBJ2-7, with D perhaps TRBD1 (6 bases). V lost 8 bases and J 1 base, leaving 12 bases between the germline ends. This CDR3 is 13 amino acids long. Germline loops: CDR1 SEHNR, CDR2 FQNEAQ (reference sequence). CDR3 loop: CASSPDSSYEQYF. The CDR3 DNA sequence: TGTGCCAGCTCACCGGACAGTTCCTACGAGCAGTACTTC.

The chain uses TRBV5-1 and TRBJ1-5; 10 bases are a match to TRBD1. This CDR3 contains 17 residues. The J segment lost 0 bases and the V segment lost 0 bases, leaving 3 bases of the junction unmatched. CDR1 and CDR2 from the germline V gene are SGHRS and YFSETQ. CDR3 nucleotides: TGCGCCAGCAGCTTGGGGACAGGGGGGTATAGCAATCAGCCCCAGCATTTT. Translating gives CASSLGTGGYSNQPQHF.

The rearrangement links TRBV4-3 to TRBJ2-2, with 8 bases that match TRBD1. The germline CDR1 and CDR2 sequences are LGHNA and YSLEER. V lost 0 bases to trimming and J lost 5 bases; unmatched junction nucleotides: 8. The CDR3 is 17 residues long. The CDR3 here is CASSQDRAGGMTGELFF. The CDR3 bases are TGCGCCAGCAGCCAAGATAGGGCAGGGGGCATGACCGGGGAGCTGTTTTTT.

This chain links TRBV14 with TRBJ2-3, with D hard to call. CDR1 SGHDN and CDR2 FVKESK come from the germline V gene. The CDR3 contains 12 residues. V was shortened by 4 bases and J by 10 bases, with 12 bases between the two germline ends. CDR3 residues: CASSRTHESQYF. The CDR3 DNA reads TGTGCCAGCAGCCGTACTCATGAGTCGCAGTATTTT.

CDR3 nucleotides: TGTGCCAGCAGCCAATTCGGACAGCTACACACCCCTCAAGAGACCCAGTACTTC. It specifies CASSQFGQLHTPQETQYF. The chain links TRBV4-2 to TRBJ2-5; D is perhaps TRBD1 (6 bases). Germline V CDR1 and CDR2: LGHNA, YNFKEQ. The CDR3 sequence is 18 residues long. Trimming shortened V by 2 bases and J by 2 bases, and 21 bases separated the two germline ends.

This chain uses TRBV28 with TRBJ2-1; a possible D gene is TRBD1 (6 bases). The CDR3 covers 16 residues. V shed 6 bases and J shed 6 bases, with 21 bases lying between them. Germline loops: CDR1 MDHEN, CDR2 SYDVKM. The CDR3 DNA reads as TGTGCCAGCAGGCTACAGGGAATCTCGGGTATCAATGAGCAGTTCTTC. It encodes CASRLQGISGINEQFF.

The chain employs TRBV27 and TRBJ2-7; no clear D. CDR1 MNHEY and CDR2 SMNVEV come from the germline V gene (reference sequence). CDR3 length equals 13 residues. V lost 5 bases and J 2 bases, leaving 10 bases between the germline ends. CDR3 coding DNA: TGTGCCAGCAGTCTAGGGTTCGCCTACGAGCAGTACTTC. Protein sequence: CASSLGFAYEQYF.

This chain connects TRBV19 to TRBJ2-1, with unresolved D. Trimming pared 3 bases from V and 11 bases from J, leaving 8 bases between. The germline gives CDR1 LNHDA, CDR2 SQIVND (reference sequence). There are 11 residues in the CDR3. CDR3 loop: CASSITRQQFF. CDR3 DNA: TGTGCCAGTAGTATTACCCGGCAGCAGTTCTTC.

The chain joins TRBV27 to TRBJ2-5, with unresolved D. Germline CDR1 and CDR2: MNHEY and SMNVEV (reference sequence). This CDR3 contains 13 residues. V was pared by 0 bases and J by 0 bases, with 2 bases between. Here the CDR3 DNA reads TGTGCCAGCAGTTTATCGTACCAAGAGACCCAGTACTTC. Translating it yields CASSLSYQETQYF.

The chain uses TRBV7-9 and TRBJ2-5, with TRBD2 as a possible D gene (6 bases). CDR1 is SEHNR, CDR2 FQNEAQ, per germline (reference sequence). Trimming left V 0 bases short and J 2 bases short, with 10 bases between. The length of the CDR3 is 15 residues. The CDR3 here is CASSLAFGTQETQYF. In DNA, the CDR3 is TGTGCCAGCAGCTTAGCGTTCGGGACTCAAGAGACCCAGTACTTC.